The 14 T cell receptor beta chains in this list originate from one sample, sequenced in a study of cytomegalovirus exposure and HLA in healthy donors. Primers: 60 Vbeta forward and 13 Jbeta reverse. This table comes from immunoSEQ multiplex PCR, and its TCRdb copy is limited to in-frame clones, with some not included. The repertoire holds about 220,000 clones, with roughly 75% as singletons. Material for sequencing was PBMCs. Receptor source: a woman under 40 in good health and CMV-seronegative.

The rearrangement uses TRBV6-6 and TRBJ2-7; 7 nucleotides line up with TRBD1. Germline V gives CDR1 MNHNY, CDR2 SVGAGI (reference sequence). The V segment lost 6 bases and the J segment 6 bases; nucleotides outside the gene matches: 14. The CDR3 loop spans 15 amino acids. As DNA, the CDR3 is TGTGCCAGCAGGTCCCCGGCCGGGACAGACAGCGAGCAGTACTTC. Translated: CASRSPAGTDSEQYF.

This clone was seen only a few times. Compared with germline, one end of the junction differs, possibly owing to a read error. The chain employs TRBV7-9 and TRBJ2-3; D not resolved. The germline CDR1 and CDR2 sequences are SEHNR and FQNEAQ (reference sequence). CDR3 size: 16 residues. CDR3 DNA: TGTTCCAGCAGTCGCGACAACGCCCTTAGCACAGATACGCAGTATTTT. Its translation is CSSSRDNALSTDTQYF.

The V gene is TRBV5-4, the J gene TRBJ2-5; the D is unclear. CDR1 is SGHNT, CDR2 YYREEE, per germline (reference sequence). The CDR3 sequence is 14 residues long. V lost 0 bases to trimming and J lost 1 base, with 7 bases between them. CDR3 in amino acids: CASSLVGSQETQYF. The DNA of the CDR3 is TGTGCCAGCAGCTTGGTGGGCAGCCAAGAGACCCAGTACTTC.

This chain links TRBV19 with TRBJ1-2; 8 bases agree with TRBD1. The CDR3 loop spans 18 amino acids. The trim removed 5 bases at V and 0 bases at J, leaving 14 bases unmatched. CDR1 LNHDA and CDR2 SQIVND come from the germline V gene (reference sequence). CDR3 region: CASSSTGGGIGPNYGYTF. The CDR3 region has the DNA TGTGCCAGTAGTTCAACAGGGGGTGGCATCGGGCCTAACTATGGCTACACCTTC.

The CDR3 DNA follows: TGTGCCAGTAGTATAGAGCGGGGCTACTATGGCTACACCTTC. This encodes CASSIERGYYGYTF. V is TRBV19 and J is TRBJ1-2; D may be TRBD1 (5 bases). Per the germline V gene, CDR1 is LNHDA and CDR2 is SQIVND (reference sequence). V lost 0 bases and J lost 3, with 8 bases in between. This CDR3 contains 14 residues.

V gene TRBV19 combines with J gene TRBJ1-1; D possibly corresponds to TRBD1 (6 bases). Germline loops: CDR1 LNHDA, CDR2 SQIVND (reference sequence). The germline V and J ends were trimmed by 4 bases and 0 bases, with 12 bases remaining between them. There are 15 residues in the CDR3. The CDR3 loop reads CASSKGQIMNTEAFF. CDR3 nucleotides: TGTGCCAGTAGTAAAGGACAGATCATGAACACTGAAGCTTTCTTT.

The chain carries TRBV11-3 and TRBJ2-5; TRBD1 aligns across 11 bases. The CDR3 consists of 15 residues. J gave up 7 bases and V 3 bases, and 7 bases lay outside the gene matches. Germline lookup yields CDR1 SGHNT and CDR2 YENEEA. DNA for the CDR3: TGTGCCAGCAGCTTTTCCGGGACAGGGGGGGGGACCCAGTACTTC. As protein: CASSFSGTGGGTQYF.

This clone has more than one count but fewer than ten. The rearrangement links TRBV7-2 to TRBJ1-3; D uncertain. This CDR3 is built from 14 residues. CDR1 SGHTA and CDR2 FQGNSA come from the germline V gene. The V end lost 5 bases, the J end lost 0 bases, and 8 bases lay between the germline ends. The CDR3 DNA reads TGTGCCAGCAGCCCCAGATTCTCTGGAAACACCATATATTTT. Translation: CASSPRFSGNTIYF.

This rearrangement joins TRBV4-1 to TRBJ2-2, with TRBD1 matching over 10 bases. Trimming took 1 base from V and 6 from J; bases not matched to a gene: 8. CDR1 and CDR2 from the germline V gene are MGHRA and YSYEKL. CDR3 size: 17 residues. Written as DNA, the CDR3 is TGCGCCAGCAGCCAAGTGGGCGTCGGGACAGGGGCCGGGGAGCTGTTTTTT. This translates into CASSQVGVGTGAGELFF.

This clone came up a few times. The genes are TRBV4-1 and TRBJ1-1; perhaps TRBD1 as D (5 bases). Trimming took off 4 bases at V and 0 bases at J, with 15 bases between the two ends. Germline V CDR1 and CDR2: MGHRA, YSYEKL. The CDR3 extends over 16 amino acids. The CDR3: CASSLLTVYMNTEAFF. The CDR3 DNA sequence: TGCGCCAGCAGCCTTCTGACAGTTTACATGAACACTGAAGCTTTCTTT.

The J gene is TRBJ2-5, the V gene TRBV5-1, with 8 bases fitting TRBD2. Germline assignment: CDR1 SGHRS and CDR2 YFSETQ. This CDR3 has 16 residues. The V and J ends lost 5 bases and 2 bases, in that order; junction bases with no gene match: 11. The CDR3 loop is CASSFDPSGPQETQYF. The DNA of the CDR3 is TGCGCCAGCAGTTTCGACCCTAGCGGGCCACAAGAGACCCAGTACTTC.

This chain connects TRBV6-1 to TRBJ2-7, with 7 nucleotides matching TRBD1. This CDR3 contains 14 residues. From germline, CDR1 is MNHNS and CDR2 SASEGT. The J segment lost 3 bases and the V segment lost 5 bases, leaving 7 bases of the junction unmatched. Written as DNA, the CDR3 is TGTGCCAGCAGTCAGAGGGACAGCCTCTACGAGCAGTACTTC. This sequence encodes CASSQRDSLYEQYF.

V and J are TRBV11-3 and TRBJ2-1; 9 bases agree with TRBD2. The germline gives CDR1 SGHNT, CDR2 YENEEA. V was pared by 8 bases and J by 8 bases, with 19 bases of the junction left unmatched. This CDR3 contains 17 residues. The CDR3 DNA is TGTGCCAGCGGGGCGGGCAGCGGGGGGCCGGTTATGGATGAGCAGTTCTTC. Residues: CASGAGSGGPVMDEQFF.

For this clone: At the DNA level, this CDR3 is encoded by other sequences in the same sample as well. The chain uses TRBV5-1 and TRBJ2-5; 9 bases fit TRBD1. The CDR3 has 14 residues. CDR1 is SGHRS, CDR2 YFSETQ, per germline. V gave up 0 bases and J gave up 5 bases; unmatched junction bases: 2. The CDR3, as DNA: TGCGCCAGCAGCTTGGGACAGGGGGGCGAGACCCAGTACTTC. Translation gives CASSLGQGGETQYF.